This TCR beta chain was identified in a study of blood T cell repertoires in COVID-19. Across the study: T cells, B-cell-depleted T cells, or PBMCs provided the cDNA or gDNA that served as material.

How the authors handled the data: Cell counts per sample came from amplifying reference gene primers. Produced via immunoSEQ multiplex PCR; TCRdb's table is partial and in-frame only. The D gene and trimming were derived from the DNA, and the V and J assignments and clone size from that table. The table lists around 100,000 clones, 80% to 90% of them singletons, with about 4.6% in the top ten. The CDR3 is 13 amino acids. In germline, CDR1 is MGHDK, CDR2 SYGVNS. V dropped 2 bases and J dropped 1 base, with 5 bases sitting between them. V is TRBV25-1 and J is TRBJ1-1; D is undetermined. The receptor was derived from a human donor in a cohort sampled during active COVID-19. Sequenced material: peripheral blood. The CDR3 spells CASSEHRNTEAFF. CDR3 DNA: TGTGCCAGCAGTGAACACAGGAACACTGAAGCTTTCTTT.